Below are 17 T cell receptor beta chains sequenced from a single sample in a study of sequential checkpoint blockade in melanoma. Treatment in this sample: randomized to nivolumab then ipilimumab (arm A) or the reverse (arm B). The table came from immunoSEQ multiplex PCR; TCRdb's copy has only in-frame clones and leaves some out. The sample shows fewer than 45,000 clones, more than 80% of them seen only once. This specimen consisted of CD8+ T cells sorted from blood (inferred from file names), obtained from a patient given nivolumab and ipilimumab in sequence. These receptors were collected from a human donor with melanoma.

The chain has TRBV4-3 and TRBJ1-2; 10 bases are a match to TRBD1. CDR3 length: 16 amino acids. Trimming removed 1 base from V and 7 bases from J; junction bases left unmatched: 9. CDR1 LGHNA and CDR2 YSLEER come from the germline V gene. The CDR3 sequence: CASSQGTGGRLSGYTF. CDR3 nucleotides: TGCGCCAGCAGCCAAGGGACAGGGGGTCGGTTGTCTGGCTACACCTTC.

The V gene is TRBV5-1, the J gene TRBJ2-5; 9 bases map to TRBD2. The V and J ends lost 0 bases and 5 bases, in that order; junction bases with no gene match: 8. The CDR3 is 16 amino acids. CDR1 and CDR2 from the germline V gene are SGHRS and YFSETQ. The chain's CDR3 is CASSLDAPGLAETQYF. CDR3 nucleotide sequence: TGCGCCAGCAGCTTGGACGCTCCGGGACTAGCCGAGACCCAGTACTTC.

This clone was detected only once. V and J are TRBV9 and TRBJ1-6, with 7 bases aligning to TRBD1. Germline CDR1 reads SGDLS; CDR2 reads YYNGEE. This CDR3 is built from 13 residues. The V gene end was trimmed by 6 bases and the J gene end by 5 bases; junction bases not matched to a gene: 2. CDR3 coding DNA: TGTGCCAGCAACAGGGGAGATAATTCACCCCTCCACTTT. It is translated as CASNRGDNSPLHF.

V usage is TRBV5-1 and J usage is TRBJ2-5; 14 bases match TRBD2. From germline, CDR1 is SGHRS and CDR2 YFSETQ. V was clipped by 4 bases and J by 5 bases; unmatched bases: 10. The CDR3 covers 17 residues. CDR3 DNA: TGCGCCAGCAGCAAGGGACTAGCGGGAGAGGAGGAGGAGACCCAGTACTTC. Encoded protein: CASSKGLAGEEEETQYF.

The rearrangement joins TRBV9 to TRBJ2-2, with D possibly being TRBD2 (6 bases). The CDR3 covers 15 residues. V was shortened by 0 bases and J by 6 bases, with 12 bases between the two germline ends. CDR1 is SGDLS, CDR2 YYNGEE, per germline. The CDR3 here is CASSVAGSGAGELFF. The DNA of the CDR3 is TGTGCCAGCAGCGTAGCCGGGAGCGGCGCCGGGGAGCTGTTTTTT.

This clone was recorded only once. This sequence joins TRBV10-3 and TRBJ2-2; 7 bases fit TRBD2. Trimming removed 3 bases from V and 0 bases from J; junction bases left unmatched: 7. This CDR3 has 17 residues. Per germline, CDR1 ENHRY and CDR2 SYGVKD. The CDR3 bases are TGTGCCATCAGTGACCCCGGGACTACGACGAACACCGGGGAGCTGTTTTTT. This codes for CAISDPGTTTNTGELFF.

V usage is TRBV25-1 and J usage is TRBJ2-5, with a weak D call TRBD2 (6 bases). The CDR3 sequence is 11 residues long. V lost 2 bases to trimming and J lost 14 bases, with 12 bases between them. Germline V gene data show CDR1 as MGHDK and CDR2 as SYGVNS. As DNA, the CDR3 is TGTGCCAGCAGTGAAGGGAGGACGAGTTACTTC. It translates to CASSEGRTSYF.

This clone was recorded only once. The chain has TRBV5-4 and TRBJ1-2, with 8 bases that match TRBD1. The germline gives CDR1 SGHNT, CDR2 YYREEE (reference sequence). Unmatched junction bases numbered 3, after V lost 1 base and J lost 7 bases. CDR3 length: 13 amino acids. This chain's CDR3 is CASSLYRGVGYTF. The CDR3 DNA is TGTGCCAGCAGCTTGTACAGGGGGGTTGGCTACACCTTC.

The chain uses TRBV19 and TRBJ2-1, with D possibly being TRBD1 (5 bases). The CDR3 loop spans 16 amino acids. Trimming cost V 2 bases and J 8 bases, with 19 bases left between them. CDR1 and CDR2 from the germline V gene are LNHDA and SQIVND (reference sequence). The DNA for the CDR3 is TGTGCCAGTAGTATATCCCACAGACAGCTTTGGGATGAGCAGTTCTTC. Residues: CASSISHRQLWDEQFF.

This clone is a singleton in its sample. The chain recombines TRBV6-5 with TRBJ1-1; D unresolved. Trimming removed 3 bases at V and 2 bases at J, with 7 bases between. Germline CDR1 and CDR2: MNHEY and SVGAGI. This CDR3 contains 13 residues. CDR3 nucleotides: TGTGCCAGCAGTTATGGGCGCAACACTGAAGCTTTCTTT. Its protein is CASSYGRNTEAFF.

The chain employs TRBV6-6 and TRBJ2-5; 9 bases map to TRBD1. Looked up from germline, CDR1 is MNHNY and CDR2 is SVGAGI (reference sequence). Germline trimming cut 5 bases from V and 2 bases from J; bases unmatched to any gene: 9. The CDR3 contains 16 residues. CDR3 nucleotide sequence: TGTGCCAGCAGTGTTCGGGGACAGGGTATTCAAGAGACCCAGTACTTC. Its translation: CASSVRGQGIQETQYF.

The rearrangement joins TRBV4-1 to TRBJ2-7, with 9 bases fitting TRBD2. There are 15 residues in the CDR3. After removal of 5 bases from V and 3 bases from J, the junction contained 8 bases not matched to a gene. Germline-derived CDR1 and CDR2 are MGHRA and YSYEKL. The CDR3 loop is CASSVSGSVFYEQYF. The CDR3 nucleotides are TGCGCCAGCAGCGTTAGCGGGAGTGTATTCTACGAGCAGTACTTC.

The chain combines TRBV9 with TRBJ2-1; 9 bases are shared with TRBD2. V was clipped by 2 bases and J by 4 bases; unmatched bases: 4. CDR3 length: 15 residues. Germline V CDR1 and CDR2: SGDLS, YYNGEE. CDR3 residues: CASSVSGSRYNEQFF. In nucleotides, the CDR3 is TGTGCCAGCAGCGTTAGCGGGAGCAGGTACAATGAGCAGTTCTTC.

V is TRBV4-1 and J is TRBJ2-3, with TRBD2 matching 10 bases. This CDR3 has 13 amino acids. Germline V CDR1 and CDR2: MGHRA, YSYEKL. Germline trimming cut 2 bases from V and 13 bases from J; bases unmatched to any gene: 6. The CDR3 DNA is TGCGCCAGCAGCCAAATTAGCGGGAGGCGTGAGTATTTT. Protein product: CASSQISGRREYF.

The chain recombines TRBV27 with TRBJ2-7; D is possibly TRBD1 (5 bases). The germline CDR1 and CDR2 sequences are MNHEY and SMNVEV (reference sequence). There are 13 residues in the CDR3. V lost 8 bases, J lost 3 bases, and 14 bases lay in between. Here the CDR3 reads CASSRQRNYEQYF. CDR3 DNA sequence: TGTGCCAGCTCAAGACAGCGTAACTACGAGCAGTACTTC.

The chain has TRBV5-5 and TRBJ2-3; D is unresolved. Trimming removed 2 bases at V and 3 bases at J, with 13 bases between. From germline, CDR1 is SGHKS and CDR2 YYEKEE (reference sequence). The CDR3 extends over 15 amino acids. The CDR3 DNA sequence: TGTGCCAGCAGCTTAGACTCCCTCGGGACAGATACGCAGTATTTT. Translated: CASSLDSLGTDTQYF.

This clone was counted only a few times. CDR3 sequence reads: CASSSPAGEAFF. The CDR3 coding sequence is TGTGCCAGCAGTTCCCCAGCGGGTGAAGCTTTCTTT. The chain combines TRBV27 with TRBJ1-1; D not resolved. This CDR3 spans 12 amino acids. Trimming took 4 bases from V and 7 from J, leaving 10 bases between them. Per germline, CDR1 MNHEY and CDR2 SMNVEV (reference sequence).